A selection of T cell receptor beta chains follows, all from one sample in a study of blood T cell repertoires in COVID-19. TCRdb's copy holds only in-frame clones and misses some; the assay was immunoSEQ multiplex PCR. The sample holds 180,000 or so clones, about 88% seen once. What was sequenced was peripheral blood. These receptors all come from a man aged 18 to 30 with acute or convalescent COVID-19. Each CDR3 is given with its conserved first and last residue. A D gene is named only where the DNA matches it firmly. Some rows have no size entry. The others give once, few or many, or a class for an expanded clone.

v_gene	abundance	d_gene	j_gene	CDR3aa	CDR3nt
TRBV7-8	-	TRBD1	TRBJ1-4	CASSVQGPNEKLFF	TGTGCCAGCAGCGTACAGGGGCCTAATGAAAAACTGTTTTTT
TRBV5-8	-	-	TRBJ2-3	CASSFSGGTDTQYF	TGTGCCAGCAGTTTCTCGGGGGGCACAGATACGCAGTATTTT
TRBV5-1	-	TRBD2	TRBJ2-3	CASSYTSGGRLSTDTQYF	TGCGCCAGCAGCTATACTAGCGGGGGGCGACTAAGCACAGATACGCAGTATTTT
TRBV7-9	-	TRBD1	TRBJ2-7	CASSHGQVSSYEQYF	TGTGCCAGCAGCCACGGACAGGTTAGCTCCTACGAGCAGTACTTC
TRBV7-7	-	TRBD2	TRBJ2-2	CASSPASGGHTGELFF	TGTGCCAGCAGCCCCGCTAGCGGGGGGCACACCGGGGAGCTGTTTTTT
TRBV21-1	-	-	TRBJ1-5	CASSLPGQGGHQPQHF	TGTGCCAGCAGCTTACCGGGACAGGGGGGTCATCAGCCCCAGCATTTT
TRBV28	-	TRBD1	TRBJ1-5	CASSLGDRGPAQPQHF	TGTGCCAGCAGTTTAGGAGACAGGGGGCCGGCTCAGCCCCAGCATTTT
TRBV2	-	TRBD1	TRBJ1-1	CASSVWTGERGTEAFF	TGTGCCAGCAGTGTGTGGACAGGGGAACGTGGCACTGAAGCTTTCTTT
TRBV7-9	-	TRBD2	TRBJ2-5	CASSPTRLAREETQYF	TGTGCCAGCAGCCCGACTCGACTAGCGCGTGAGGAGACCCAGTACTTC
TRBV3-1/TRBV3-2	-	TRBD1	TRBJ1-3	CASSQAPRQGPTGNTIYF	TGTGCCAGCAGCCAAGCCCCTCGACAGGGGCCTACTGGAAACACCATATATTTT
TRBV6-6	-	TRBD1	TRBJ1-1	CASRGQGLKNTEAFF	TGTGCCAGCAGGGGACAGGGGCTCAAGAACACTGAAGCTTTCTTT
TRBV15	-	-	TRBJ1-5	CATSNRATGDQPQHF	TGTGCCACCAGCAACAGGGCGACAGGCGATCAGCCCCAGCATTTT
TRBV14	-	-	TRBJ1-2	CASSPRQAGLYGYTF	TGTGCCAGCAGCCCCCGACAGGCTGGCTTGTATGGCTACACCTTC
TRBV19	-	-	TRBJ1-1	CASSIQTGLAEAFF	TGTGCCAGTAGTATCCAGACAGGTCTGGCTGAAGCTTTCTTT
TRBV18	once	-	TRBJ1-1	CASSPQNTEAFF	TGTGCCAGCTCCCCCCAGAACACTGAAGCTTTCTTT
TRBV6-2/TRBV6-3	-	-	TRBJ1-2	CASSYRVMGGGYTF	TGTGCCAGCAGTTACCGGGTCATGGGTGGCGGCTACACCTTC
TRBV28	once	-	TRBJ2-3	CASSLDRQVADTQYF	TGTGCCAGCAGTTTAGATAGACAGGTCGCAGATACGCAGTATTTT
TRBV30	-	TRBD1	TRBJ1-3	CAWGPGGADGNTIYF	TGTGCCTGGGGCCCAGGGGGCGCCGATGGAAACACCATATATTTT
TRBV5-1	-	-	TRBJ2-5	CASSPEIGTLNHF	TGCGCCAGCAGCCCGGAGATAGGGACTCTCAATCACTTC
TRBV11-2	-	TRBD1	TRBJ2-3	CASSQDRDLSTDTQYF	TGTGCCAGCAGCCAAGACAGGGACCTTAGCACAGATACGCAGTATTTT
TRBV7-6	-	TRBD1	TRBJ2-7	CASSPRDRAFGEQYF	TGTGCCAGCAGCCCACGGGACAGGGCATTTGGAGAGCAGTACTTC
TRBV12-3/TRBV12-4	-	-	TRBJ1-2	CASSHRHLYTF	TGTGCCAGCAGCCACCGACACCTCTACACCTTC
TRBV11-3	-	TRBD1	TRBJ2-1	CASSLGQGSSYNEQFF	TGTGCCAGCAGCTTAGGACAGGGGAGCTCCTACAATGAGCAGTTCTTC
TRBV29-1	few	TRBD1	TRBJ1-6	CSVADRLDSPLHF	TGCAGCGTGGCGGACAGGTTGGATTCACCCCTCCACTTT
TRBV7-2	few	-	TRBJ1-6	CASSLVSVAGSSPLHF	TGTGCCAGCAGCTTAGTTAGTGTCGCGGGAAGTTCACCCCTCCACTTT
TRBV6-1	few	TRBD2	TRBJ2-1	CASSDGTSGGTEQFF	TGTGCCAGCAGTGACGGGACTAGCGGGGGGACTGAGCAGTTCTTC
TRBV9	-	-	TRBJ2-1	CASSADSYNEQFF	TGTGCCAGCAGTGCGGACAGCTACAATGAGCAGTTCTTC
TRBV30	once	-	TRBJ1-1	CAWNNGRTNTEAFF	TGTGCCTGGAATAACGGACGGACAAACACTGAAGCTTTCTTT
TRBV6-5	-	TRBD1	TRBJ1-5	CASRDGQGAGQPQHF	TGTGCCAGCAGGGACGGACAGGGCGCAGGTCAGCCCCAGCATTTT
TRBV2	-	-	TRBJ1-4	CASIQGEKLFF	TGTGCCAGCATCCAGGGTGAAAAACTGTTTTTT
TRBV5-6	-	-	TRBJ1-4	CASRRSVNEKLFF	TGTGCCAGCAGGCGGAGCGTAAATGAAAAACTGTTTTTT
TRBV28	-	-	TRBJ1-2	CASSLSQDYGYTF	TGTGCCAGCAGTTTATCGCAGGACTATGGCTACACCTTC
TRBV3-1/TRBV3-2	-	-	TRBJ1-2	CASSQGRGYGYTF	TGTGCCAGCAGCCAAGGCAGGGGCTATGGCTACACCTTC
TRBV12-3/TRBV12-4	-	TRBD1	TRBJ1-1	CASRTGSYTEAFF	TGTGCCAGCAGGACAGGGTCGTACACTGAAGCTTTCTTT
TRBV6-1	-	TRBD2	TRBJ2-5	CASSEFPRGGVETQYF	TGTGCCAGCAGTGAATTTCCCCGGGGGGGCGTCGAGACCCAGTACTTC
TRBV5-4	-	TRBD1	TRBJ2-7	CASSSTGTGYYEQYF	TGTGCCAGCAGCTCTACCGGGACAGGGTACTACGAGCAGTACTTC
TRBV27	-	-	TRBJ2-1	CASRRRDTAPEQFF	TGTGCCAGCAGACGACGGGACACTGCCCCTGAGCAGTTCTTC